Listed here is a single TCR beta chain. What it binds is unknown. Amplification used 60 Vbeta primers and 13 Jbeta primers. Authors' analysis steps: A later analysis counted around 74 million unique TCR beta chains, some 12 million shared. TCRdb's copy holds only in-frame clones and misses some; the assay was immunoSEQ multiplex PCR. V and J calls and clone size are copied from that table; D and trimming were computed from the DNA. This repertoire shows fewer than 85,000 clones, roughly two thirds found once; its top ten account for approximately 5%. The V end lost 2 bases, the J end lost 8 bases, and 7 bases lay between the germline ends. CDR3 length equals 11 residues. CDR1 is SNHLY, CDR2 FYNNEI, per germline. This record belongs to a study of cytomegalovirus exposure and HLA in healthy donors. General study results and limits: A missense DCLRE1C variant was associated with V- and J-gene trimming of TCR beta chains in a later analysis, and an independent cohort replicated the association. When analyzed later, the rates of TCR association showed variation by HLA locus, with DRB1 the most and HLA-C the fewest. As confirmed in vitro, a few CMV-associated chains were specific for CMV antigens.

The sample was PBMCs. The chain joins TRBV2 to TRBJ2-7; no definite D call. The sequence was obtained from a man aged 55 to 70 in good health and CMV-seropositive. CDR3 in amino acids: CASSESLQQYF. CDR3 coding DNA: TGTGCCAGCAGTGAATCACTCCAGCAGTACTTC.